The 31 T cell receptor beta chains given below trace back to one sample, sequenced in a study of T cell responses to AZD1222 COVID-19 vaccine. Measured with immunoSEQ multiplex PCR; TCRdb has only the in-frame clones, and not every one. The sample lists 200,000 to 250,000 clones; about 94% were seen once. The sequencing here drew on peripheral blood, taken 28 days after the second dose of the MenACWY control vaccine. The receptors derive from an adult who received the MenACWY meningococcal vaccine as a control.

V is TRBV11-2 and J is TRBJ2-5; weak D call: TRBD2 (6 bases). Germline values: CDR1 SGHAT, CDR2 FQNNGV. The CDR3 is 14 residues long. Trimming stripped 1 base from V and 5 bases from J, with 11 bases between. The CDR3 loop is CASSLGLVGETQYF. The CDR3 coding sequence is TGTGCCAGCAGCTTAGGACTAGTCGGTGAGACCCAGTACTTC. The full variable domain, rest sourced from reference TRBV11-2 and TRBJ2-5, is EAGVAQSPRYKIIEKRQSVAFWCNPISGHATLYWYQQILGQGPKLLIQFQNNGVVDDSQLPKDRFSAERLKGVDSTLKIQPAKLEDSAVYLCASSLGLVGETQYFGPGTRLLVL.

V and J are TRBV4-1 and TRBJ2-1; 10 bases align to TRBD2. The CDR3 consists of 16 residues. V trimming: 3 bases; J trimming: 8 bases; junction bases outside the gene matches: 10. The germline V gene has CDR1 MGHRA and CDR2 YSYEKL. CDR3 amino acids: CASSQNLAGVVDEQFF. The CDR3 region has the DNA TGCGCCAGCAGCCAGAACCTAGCGGGGGTGGTGGATGAGCAGTTCTTC.

This chain uses TRBV30 with TRBJ2-7; tentative D call: TRBD2 (5 bases). This CDR3 has 15 amino acids. The V end was cut by 5 bases, the J end by 6 bases, with 23 bases between. CDR1 and CDR2 (germline): GTSNPN, SVGIG (reference sequence). CDR3 sequence reads: CAWDLSVPRASEQYF. The CDR3 DNA sequence: TGTGCCTGGGACCTCTCCGTTCCGAGGGCGAGCGAGCAGTACTTC.

V and J are TRBV9 and TRBJ2-7; possible D gene TRBD2, 7 bases. Germline CDR1 and CDR2: SGDLS and YYNGEE. V lost 4 bases and J 5 bases, leaving 16 bases between the germline ends. This CDR3 contains 14 residues. CDR3 protein: CASSPGGGVHEQYF. The CDR3 nucleotides read TGTGCCAGCAGCCCCGGAGGGGGGGTCCACGAGCAGTACTTC.

The chain uses TRBV7-8 and TRBJ2-5; 10 bases line up with TRBD1. V dropped 1 base and J dropped 4; count of bases not matched to a gene: 6. CDR3 length equals 16 residues. The germline V gene has CDR1 SGHVS and CDR2 FQNEAQ. In nucleotides, the CDR3 is TGTGCCAGCAGCTTAGGTGGGACAGGGGTCGGAGAGACCCAGTACTTC. Its protein product is CASSLGGTGVGETQYF.

V usage is TRBV12-3 or TRBV12-4 and J usage is TRBJ2-7; D is ambiguous. The V end lost 4 bases, the J end lost 4 bases, and 5 bases lay between the germline ends. The CDR3 totals 11 residues. The CDR3: CASSSAYEQYF. The CDR3 DNA follows: TGTGCCAGCAGTTCCGCGTACGAGCAGTACTTC.

V usage is TRBV30 and J usage is TRBJ2-7, with TRBD2 matching 13 bases. CDR1 and CDR2 from the germline V gene are GTSNPN and SVGIG (reference sequence). CDR3 length: 16 residues. V lost 1 base to trimming and J lost 4 bases; unmatched junction nucleotides: 7. The CDR3 nucleotides are TGTGCCTGGAGTGCGATGACTAGCGGGGGGTATTACGAGCAGTACTTC. It yields the protein CAWSAMTSGGYYEQYF.

The rearrangement links TRBV5-4 to TRBJ1-2, with a possible D match to TRBD1 (5 bases). Germline lookup yields CDR1 SGHNT and CDR2 YYREEE (reference sequence). V lost 0 bases to trimming and J lost 2 bases, with 14 bases between them. CDR3 size: 16 residues. CDR3 in amino acids: CASSLAPTVLNYGYTF. The CDR3 region has the DNA TGTGCCAGCAGCTTGGCCCCGACAGTTCTGAACTATGGCTACACCTTC.

The rearrangement joins TRBV5-1 to TRBJ2-2; 10 bases map to TRBD1. J was trimmed by 0 bases and V by 4 bases; bases with no gene match: 6. The CDR3 extends over 17 amino acids. Germline assignment: CDR1 SGHRS and CDR2 YFSETQ. The CDR3 loop is CASSTTGTGANTGELFF. CDR3 nucleotide sequence: TGCGCCAGCAGCACAACCGGGACAGGGGCGAACACCGGGGAGCTGTTTTTT.

The chain uses TRBV12-5 and TRBJ2-1; D is perhaps TRBD1 (6 bases). Between the trimmed V and J ends, which lost 6 bases and 7 bases, there was a span of 16 bases. The CDR3 consists of 14 residues. Germline V CDR1 and CDR2: LGHNT, FRNRAP. CDR3 loop: CASGQGTIMNEQFF. The CDR3 nucleotides are TGTGCTAGTGGCCAGGGGACCATAATGAATGAGCAGTTCTTC.

The chain recombines TRBV9 with TRBJ1-5; D not certain. The germline CDR1 and CDR2 sequences are SGDLS and YYNGEE. V lost 0 bases and J lost 9, with 13 bases in between. The CDR3 is made up of 14 amino acids. This CDR3 reads CASSVGLDGRPQHF. CDR3 DNA: TGTGCCAGCAGCGTAGGACTAGACGGGAGGCCCCAGCATTTT.

The gene calls are TRBV12-3 or TRBV12-4 and TRBJ2-3; D may be TRBD1 (5 bases). The CDR3 has 13 residues. Trimming took 5 bases from V and 3 from J, leaving 9 bases between them. DNA of the CDR3: TGTGCCAGCAGTAACAGACAGACAGATACGCAGTATTTT. The encoded protein is CASSNRQTDTQYF.

This chain connects TRBV6-5 to TRBJ2-3; 8 bases align to TRBD2. The CDR3 extends over 14 amino acids. Germline assignment: CDR1 MNHEY and CDR2 SVGAGI. Trimming removed 6 bases from V and 7 bases from J; junction bases left unmatched: 9. CDR3 loop: CASRGLAGPYTQYF. CDR3 sequence (DNA): TGTGCCAGCAGGGGATTAGCGGGACCTTATACGCAGTATTTT.

J is TRBJ2-7 and V is TRBV28, with 9 bases that match TRBD1. Germline loops: CDR1 MDHEN, CDR2 SYDVKM. Trimming took 2 bases from V and 2 from J; bases not matched to a gene: 4. This CDR3 has 15 amino acids. Written as DNA, the CDR3 is TGTGCCAGCAGTTTAGCCGGGACAGGGCCCTACGAGCAGTACTTC. This gives the protein CASSLAGTGPYEQYF.

The V and J genes are TRBV12-3 or TRBV12-4 and TRBJ2-7; TRBD1 might be the D (5 bases). The CDR3 spans 13 residues. V shed 6 bases and J shed 3 bases, with 12 bases lying between them. CDR3 bases: TGTGCCAGCAGAACAACAGGCGTCTACGAGCAGTACTTC. It yields the protein CASRTTGVYEQYF.

The rearrangement joins TRBV11-2 to TRBJ2-5, with a tentative D call TRBD2 (6 bases). V was pared by 1 base and J by 1 base, with 16 bases between. CDR1 is SGHAT, CDR2 FQNNGV, per germline. The CDR3 has 17 residues. The DNA for the CDR3 is TGTGCCAGCAGCTTAGTGGGGGGTTTCGGATCCCAAGAGACCCAGTACTTC. This encodes CASSLVGGFGSQETQYF.

V and J are TRBV2 and TRBJ2-7, with 7 nucleotides matching TRBD1. This CDR3 has 16 amino acids. V gave up 3 bases and J gave up 0 bases; unmatched junction bases: 8. CDR1 and CDR2 from the germline V gene are SNHLY and FYNNEI. Written as DNA, the CDR3 is TGTGCCAGCAGTGATATCCGGGACAGAAGCTCCTACGAGCAGTACTTC. It yields the protein CASSDIRDRSSYEQYF.

The rearrangement uses TRBV5-4 and TRBJ1-6; D is undetermined. Per the germline V gene, CDR1 is SGHNT and CDR2 is YYREEE (reference sequence). V dropped 0 bases and J dropped 8 bases, with 12 bases sitting between them. The CDR3 runs 15 residues. CDR3 sequence (DNA): TGTGCCAGCAGCTTGGAACCGGGCACAGATTCACCCCTCCACTTT. This sequence encodes CASSLEPGTDSPLHF.

The gene calls are TRBV10-3 and TRBJ2-1, with D perhaps matching TRBD2 (6 bases). V was shortened by 7 bases and J by 6 bases, with 25 bases between the two germline ends. Germline V gene sequence: CDR1 ENHRY, CDR2 SYGVKD. This CDR3 is built from 17 residues. CDR3 protein: CAIMRGSGSSKVNEQFF. The CDR3 nucleotides are TGTGCCATCATGAGGGGTAGCGGATCCTCTAAGGTCAATGAGCAGTTCTTC.

The rearrangement uses TRBV3-1 (or the pseudogene TRBV3-2) and TRBJ1-1; D gene uncertain. Germline V CDR1 and CDR2: LGHDT, YNNKEL (reference sequence). Trimming stripped 3 bases from V and 3 bases from J, with 5 bases between. This CDR3 has 12 residues. CDR3 residues: CASSHLDTEAFF. In nucleotides, the CDR3 is TGTGCCAGCAGCCATTTGGACACTGAAGCTTTCTTT.

The chain has TRBV7-2 and TRBJ2-5; 10 bases map to TRBD2. The V and J ends lost 5 bases and 0 bases, in that order; junction bases with no gene match: 9. The CDR3 contains 17 residues. CDR1 is SGHTA, CDR2 FQGNSA, per germline. CDR3 sequence reads: CASSLISAGGYQETQYF. CDR3 DNA: TGTGCCAGCAGCCTAATATCAGCGGGGGGGTACCAAGAGACCCAGTACTTC.

The chain employs TRBV3-1 (or the pseudogene TRBV3-2) and TRBJ1-1; TRBD1 aligns across 7 bases. Per the germline V gene, CDR1 is LGHDT and CDR2 is YNNKEL (reference sequence). V trimming: 5 bases; J trimming: 10 bases; junction bases outside the gene matches: 13. The CDR3 is 14 amino acids. The CDR3 spells CASSTGGTAYRAFF. CDR3 coding DNA: TGTGCCAGCAGCACCGGGGGGACAGCATATCGAGCTTTCTTT.

The CDR3 spells CAWNKQGASEAFF. The CDR3 nucleotides read TGTGCCTGGAACAAACAGGGGGCCTCTGAAGCTTTCTTT. The V gene is TRBV30, the J gene TRBJ1-1; TRBD1 agrees at 9 bases. Germline lookup yields CDR1 GTSNPN and CDR2 SVGIG (reference sequence). This CDR3 is 13 amino acids long. V gave up 4 bases and J gave up 6 bases; unmatched junction bases: 6.

The rearrangement joins TRBV7-3 to TRBJ2-1; 12 positions agree with TRBD2. The V and J ends lost 5 bases and 4 bases, in that order; junction bases with no gene match: 3. The CDR3 consists of 15 residues. Germline V CDR1 and CDR2: SGHTA, FQGTGA. Here the CDR3 reads CASSRTSGIYNEQFF. Written as DNA, the CDR3 is TGTGCCAGCAGCCGGACTAGCGGGATATACAATGAGCAGTTCTTC.

The rearrangement uses TRBV28 and TRBJ2-7; TRBD2 is a possible D gene (5 bases). Per the germline V gene, CDR1 is MDHEN and CDR2 is SYDVKM. The CDR3 extends over 15 amino acids. V lost 3 bases, J lost 0 bases, and 12 bases lay in between. The CDR3 protein is CASSFEGSGSYEQYF. The CDR3 coding sequence is TGTGCCAGCAGTTTTGAGGGATCCGGCTCCTACGAGCAGTACTTC.

This clone has only one observation. J is TRBJ2-7 and V is TRBV28; D perhaps matches TRBD2 (6 bases). The CDR3 consists of 15 residues. CDR1 is MDHEN, CDR2 SYDVKM, per germline. V lost 6 bases and J 9 bases, leaving 24 bases between the germline ends. The CDR3 DNA follows: TGTGCCAGCAGCCCCGCGCGGGGACGGCCGGGTGGGCAGTACTTC. Translation gives CASSPARGRPGGQYF.

The V and J genes are TRBV2 and TRBJ2-7, with 12 bases that match TRBD2. CDR3 length equals 17 residues. Trimming removed 2 bases from V and 6 bases from J; junction bases left unmatched: 11. CDR1 and CDR2 from the germline V gene are SNHLY and FYNNEI. CDR3 region: CASSENALAGGKFEQYF. The CDR3 DNA reads TGTGCCAGCAGTGAAAATGCACTAGCGGGAGGAAAGTTCGAGCAGTACTTC.

This clone appeared once. The chain combines TRBV6-1 with TRBJ1-6, with 7 bases lining up with TRBD1. The V segment lost 1 base and the J segment 6 bases; nucleotides outside the gene matches: 9. The CDR3 has 17 amino acids. CDR1 and CDR2 from the germline V gene are MNHNS and SASEGT. The CDR3 here is CASSEVTGVFINSPLHF. The CDR3 DNA reads as TGTGCCAGCAGTGAAGTTACAGGGGTCTTCATTAATTCACCCCTCCACTTT.

CDR3 sequence: CAIYQGDHEQYF. Here the CDR3 DNA reads TGTGCCATTTACCAGGGAGACCACGAGCAGTACTTC. This rearrangement joins TRBV2 to TRBJ2-7; D tentatively reads TRBD1 or TRBD2 (5 bases each). The CDR3 loop spans 12 amino acids. The V gene lost 10 bases and the J gene lost 5 bases, with 15 bases spanning the gap. Germline values: CDR1 SNHLY, CDR2 FYNNEI.

This chain joins TRBV6-5 and TRBJ2-2, with a possible D match to TRBD1 (5 bases). Germline V gives CDR1 MNHEY, CDR2 SVGAGI. Trimming left V 8 bases short and J 6 bases short, with 10 bases between. The CDR3 runs 12 residues. The DNA for the CDR3 is TGTGCCAGCGAGGCCAGGGCCGGGGAGCTGTTTTTT. It is translated as CASEARAGELFF.

The gene calls are TRBV29-1 and TRBJ1-2; 7 bases align to TRBD1. The V segment lost 7 bases and the J segment 8 bases; nucleotides outside the gene matches: 4. This CDR3 has 10 amino acids. Germline lookup yields CDR1 SQVTM and CDR2 ANQGSEA. Here the CDR3 reads CSARDSGYTF. CDR3 DNA sequence: TGCAGCGCCCGGGACAGCGGCTACACCTTC.